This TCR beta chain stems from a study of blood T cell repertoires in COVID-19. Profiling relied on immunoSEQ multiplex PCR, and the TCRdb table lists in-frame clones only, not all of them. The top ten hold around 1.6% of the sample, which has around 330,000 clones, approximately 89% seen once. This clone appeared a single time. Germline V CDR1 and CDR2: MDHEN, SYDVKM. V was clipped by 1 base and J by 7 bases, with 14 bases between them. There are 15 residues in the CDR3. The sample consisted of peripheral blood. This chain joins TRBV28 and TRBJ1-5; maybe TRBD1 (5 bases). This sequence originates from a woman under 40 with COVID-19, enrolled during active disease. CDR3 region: CASSLSIRVGQPQHF. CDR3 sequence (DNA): TGTGCCAGCAGTTTATCTATCAGGGTTGGGCAGCCCCAGCATTTT.